This record concerns one T cell receptor beta chain sequence. Its target is not known. Trimming shortened V by 2 bases and J by 7 bases, and 25 bases separated the two germline ends. Germline CDR1 and CDR2: KGHSH and LQKENI. The CDR3 is made up of 18 amino acids. This specimen comes from a study of cytomegalovirus exposure and HLA in healthy donors. Overall study findings and caveats: Common viral pathogens seemed to be connected with several of the most significant clusters, according to a later analysis. Productive status was seen about 90% or about 30% of the time for most TCR beta V segments in an earlier analysis.

13 Jbeta primers and 60 Vbeta primers were used for the PCR. Profiling relied on immunoSEQ multiplex PCR, and the TCRdb table lists in-frame clones only, not all of them. The table lists more than 90,000 clones, approximately 74% of them singletons. Sequencing used PBMCs. The V gene is TRBV18, the J gene TRBJ2-3; possible D gene TRBD1, 5 bases. This clonotype was obtained from a woman aged 35 to 49 in good health and CMV-seronegative. The DNA of the CDR3 is TGTGCCAGCTCACCAAGTTCCGAAGGGGTTTTTGTGAGGAATACGCAGTATTTT. Residues: CASSPSSEGVFVRNTQYF.